The rows below give T cell receptor beta chains drawn from one sample of a study of a mutant IDH1 vaccine in newly diagnosed glioma. The table came from immunoSEQ multiplex PCR; TCRdb's copy has only in-frame clones and leaves some out. This sample has about 34,000 clones, with 60% to 85% found just once. The sample was peripheral blood mononuclear cells (PBMCs), taken from a glioma patient treated with radiotherapy, temozolomide or both. All receptors come from a man aged 50-59 years with glioma. Some clones in this sample may be carry-over from other donors' samples. Each CDR3 is given without its conserved first and last residue.

CDR3 length,V gene,J gene,CDR3 protein
11,TRBV9,TRBJ1-6,ASSAGQGSPLH
12,TRBV2,TRBJ2-1,ASNPENLDNEQF
11,TRBV25-1,TRBJ2-3,ASSADGGSAQY
14,TRBV6-5,TRBJ2-1,ASSYSPSGSYNEQF
13,TRBV7-2,TRBJ2-7,ASSYSGGAGYEQY
12,TRBV5-4,TRBJ2-1,ASSPPDRENEQF
11,TRBV7-8,TRBJ1-5,ASSLGGRGPQH
14,TRBV10-3,TRBJ1-1,AISEVRWTRDTEAF
16,TRBV9,TRBJ2-6,ASSLRSHGTLGANVLT
10,TRBV15,TRBJ1-1,ATSRDRFEAF
12,TRBV5-6,TRBJ1-1,ATSGKRVHTEAF
13,TRBV14,TRBJ2-3,ASRTGGTSTDTQY
11,TRBV29-1,TRBJ1-6,SASTGGNSPLH
13,TRBV7-2,TRBJ2-7,ASSPTSGHSYEQY
11,TRBV5-4,TRBJ1-2,ASSPGGGSGYT
10,TRBV30,TRBJ1-1,AGLRGVTEAF
11,TRBV29-1,TRBJ2-6,SVEDYEDNVLT
8,TRBV7-9,TRBJ1-2,ASSLSGYT
13,TRBV19,TRBJ2-7,ASSTTRRTPYEQY
13,TRBV6-1,TRBJ1-5,ASSPPALGNQPQH
12,TRBV5-6,TRBJ2-7,ASSPTGPSYEQY
13,TRBV4-1,TRBJ1-1,ASSQEARDWTEAF
12,TRBV5-8,TRBJ2-7,ASSLGTPGYEQY
9,TRBV7-9,TRBJ2-5,ASSDEETQY
12,TRBV6-5,TRBJ1-6,ASSYNSAGSPLH
13,TRBV7-9,TRBJ1-1,ASSLRDTWNTEAF
12,TRBV7-3,TRBJ2-5,ASSLTGASGTQY
14,TRBV5-5,TRBJ1-2,ASSPGTFGTSYGYT
15,TRBV27,TRBJ1-5,ASSLSWDVASDQPQH
12,TRBV28,TRBJ2-5,ASSSRGGRETQY
14,TRBV14,TRBJ2-5,ASSQDFTGWQETQY
12,TRBV2,TRBJ1-3,ASTMEGTGNTIY
10,TRBV6-6,TRBJ1-2,ASSMTGIGYT
14,TRBV5-1,TRBJ2-7,ASSFFTGGAGYEQY
12,TRBV6-1,TRBJ1-4,ASSVNRAKEKLF
11,TRBV25-1,TRBJ1-5,ASSESENQPQH
11,TRBV5-1,TRBJ2-4,ASKEQVQNIQY
12,TRBV27,TRBJ2-2,ASSLGHNTGELF
11,TRBV6-1,TRBJ1-4,ASYDRLNEKLF
14,TRBV4-1,TRBJ1-1,ASSQEWTAVNTEAF
12,TRBV7-9,TRBJ1-1,ASTLSGTGTEAF